The sequence of this TCR beta chain was determined in a study of technical replicates of blood from several donors. Sequencing used immunoSEQ multiplex PCR; TCRdb keeps in-frame clones, though not all of them. The table includes about 97,000 clones, just over 95% detected once. V lost 4 bases to trimming and J lost 8 bases, with 18 bases between them. The germline CDR1 and CDR2 sequences are LNHDA and SQIVND (reference sequence). The CDR3 is 15 residues long. Input material: T cells isolated from PBMCs. The receptor's source is a human donor in good health. The V and J genes are TRBV19 and TRBJ1-5; no clear D gene. The CDR3 is CASSREERAWEPQHF. In nucleotides, the CDR3 is TGTGCCAGTAGTAGGGAGGAGAGGGCCTGGGAGCCCCAGCATTTT.